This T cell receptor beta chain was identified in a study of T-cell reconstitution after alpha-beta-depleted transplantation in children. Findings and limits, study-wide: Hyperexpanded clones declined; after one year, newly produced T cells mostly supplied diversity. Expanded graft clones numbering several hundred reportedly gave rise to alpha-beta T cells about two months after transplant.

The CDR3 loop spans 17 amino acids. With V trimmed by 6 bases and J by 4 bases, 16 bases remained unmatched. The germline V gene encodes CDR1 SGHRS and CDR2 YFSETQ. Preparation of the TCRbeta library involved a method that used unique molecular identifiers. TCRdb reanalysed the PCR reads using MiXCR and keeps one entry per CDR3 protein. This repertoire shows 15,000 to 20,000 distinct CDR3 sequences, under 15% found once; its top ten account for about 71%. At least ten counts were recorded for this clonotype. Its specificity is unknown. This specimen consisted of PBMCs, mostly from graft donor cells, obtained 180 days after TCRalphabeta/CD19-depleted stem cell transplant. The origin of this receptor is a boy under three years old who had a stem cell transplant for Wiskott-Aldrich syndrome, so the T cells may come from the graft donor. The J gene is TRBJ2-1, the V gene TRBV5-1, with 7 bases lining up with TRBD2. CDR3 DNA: TGCGCCAGCAACAGGATTAGCGGGTTAACATTTTACAATGAGCAGTTCTTC. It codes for CASNRISGLTFYNEQFF.